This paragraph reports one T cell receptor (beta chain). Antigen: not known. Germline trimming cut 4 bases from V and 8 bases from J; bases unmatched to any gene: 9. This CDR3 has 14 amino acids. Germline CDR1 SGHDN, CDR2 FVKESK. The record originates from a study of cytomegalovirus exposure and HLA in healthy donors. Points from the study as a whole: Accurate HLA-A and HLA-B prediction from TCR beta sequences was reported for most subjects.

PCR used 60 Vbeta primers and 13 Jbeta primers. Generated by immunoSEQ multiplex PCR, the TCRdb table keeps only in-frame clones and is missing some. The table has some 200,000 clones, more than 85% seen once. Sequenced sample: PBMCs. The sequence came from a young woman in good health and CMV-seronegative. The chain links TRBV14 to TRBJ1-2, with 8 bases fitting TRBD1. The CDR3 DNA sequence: TGTGCCAGCAGCCGCACCGACAGGGGTCGAGGCTACACCTTC. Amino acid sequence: CASSRTDRGRGYTF.